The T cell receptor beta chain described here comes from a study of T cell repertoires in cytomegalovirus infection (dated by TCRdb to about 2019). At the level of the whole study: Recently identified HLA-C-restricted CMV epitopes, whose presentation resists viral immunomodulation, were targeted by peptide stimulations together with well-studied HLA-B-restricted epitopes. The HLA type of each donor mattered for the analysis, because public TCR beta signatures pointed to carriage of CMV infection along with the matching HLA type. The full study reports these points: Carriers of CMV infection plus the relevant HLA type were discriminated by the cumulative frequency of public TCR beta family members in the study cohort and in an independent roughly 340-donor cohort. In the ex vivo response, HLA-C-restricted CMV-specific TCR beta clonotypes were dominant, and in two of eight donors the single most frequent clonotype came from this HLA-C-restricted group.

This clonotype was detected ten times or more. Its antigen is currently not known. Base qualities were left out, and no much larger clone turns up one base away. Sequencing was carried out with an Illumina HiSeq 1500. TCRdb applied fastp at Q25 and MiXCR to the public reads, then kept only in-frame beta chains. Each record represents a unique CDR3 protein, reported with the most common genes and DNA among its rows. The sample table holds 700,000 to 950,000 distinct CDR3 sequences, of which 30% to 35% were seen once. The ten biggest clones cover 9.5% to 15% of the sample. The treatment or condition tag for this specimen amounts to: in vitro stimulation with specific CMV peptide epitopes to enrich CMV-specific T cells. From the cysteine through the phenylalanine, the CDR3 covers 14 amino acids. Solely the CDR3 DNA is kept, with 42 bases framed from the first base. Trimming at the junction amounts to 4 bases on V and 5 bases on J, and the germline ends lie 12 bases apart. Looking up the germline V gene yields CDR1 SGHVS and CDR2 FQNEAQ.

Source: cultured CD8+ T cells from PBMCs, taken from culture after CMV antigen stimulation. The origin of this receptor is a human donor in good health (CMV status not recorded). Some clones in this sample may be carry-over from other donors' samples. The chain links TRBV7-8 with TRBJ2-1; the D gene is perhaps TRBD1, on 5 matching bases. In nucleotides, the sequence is TGTGCCAGCAGCTACCCGAAAGGGGACAATGAGCAGTTCTTC. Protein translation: CASSYPKGDNEQFF.